This T cell receptor beta chain was documented in a study of blood T cell repertoires in COVID-19. Study-level background: Material from acute and convalescent COVID-19 was sourced from the United States, Italy and Spain. The cDNA or gDNA used as material had been derived from T cells, B-cell-depleted T cells, or PBMCs.

The authors' processing: Reference gene primer amplification gave nucleated cell count estimates. Assay: immunoSEQ multiplex PCR; the TCRdb copy retains only in-frame clones and omits some. That table furnishes V, J and clone size, whereas the DNA furnished D and trimming. The table shows 200,000 to 250,000 clones, with approximately 82% occurring only once. Germline-derived CDR1 and CDR2 are MNHEY and SVGEGT. J lost 4 bases, V lost 6 bases, and 4 bases had no gene match. This CDR3 is built from 15 residues. Material for sequencing was peripheral blood. This sequence originates from a woman older than 75 with active or convalescent COVID-19. This chain uses TRBV6-2 or TRBV6-3 with TRBJ2-2; 11 bases match TRBD1. Written as DNA, the CDR3 is TGTGCCAGCAGCCGAGGGACAGGGGGCACCGGGGAGCTGTTTTTT. It encodes CASSRGTGGTGELFF.